The present T cell receptor beta chain was sequenced within a study of blood T cell repertoires in COVID-19. Study-wide background: T cells, B-cell-depleted T cells, or PBMCs supplied cDNA or gDNA.

V shed 6 bases and J 0 bases; nucleotides not matched to a gene: 5. Germline CDR1 SNHLY, CDR2 FYNNEI. The CDR3 covers 15 residues. Clones were read by immunoSEQ multiplex PCR, and TCRdb kept only the in-frame ones, dropping some. The sample lists hundreds of thousands of clones, around 87% seen once, with 3% to 3.5% in the top ten. The sample consisted of peripheral blood. V is TRBV2 and J is TRBJ1-1; the match to TRBD1 covers 9 bases. The sequence derives from a man aged 60 to 75 with acute or convalescent COVID-19. The CDR3 protein is CASSLQGAMNTEAFF. The CDR3 DNA sequence: TGTGCCAGCAGCCTACAGGGGGCTATGAACACTGAAGCTTTCTTT.